This T cell receptor (beta chain) emerged from a study of long-term antiretroviral therapy in people with HIV. Overall study context: Earliest sampling preceded the 2015 immediate-ART recommendation by about a decade.

It was version v3.0 of the immunoSEQ assay that was run at survey level. The data were produced by immunoSEQ multiplex PCR, yet TCRdb's version contains in-frame clones alone and is incomplete. The repertoire includes 20,000 to 25,000 clones, around 87% of them detected once, and roughly 3.5% sits in the top ten. Regarding the study as a whole: Relative to control repertoires, HIV repertoires exhibited narrower CDR3 length ranges.

Specimens held roughly 0.9-11 million cryopreserved PBMC prior to DNA extraction. Deletions cut 3 bases from V and 1 base from J, with 10 bases between. This CDR3 has 15 residues. Germline V CDR1 and CDR2: LNHDA, SQIVND (reference sequence). Note on this clone: The antigen is unknown.

V and J are TRBV19 and TRBJ1-5; D possibly corresponds to TRBD1 (5 bases). This sequence originates from a woman aged 45-65 years with HIV. This sample comprised unsorted PBMCs, obtained roughly 2.5 years after starting antiretroviral therapy. The DNA for the CDR3 is TGTGCCAGTAGTATTGCAGGGAGGAGCAATCAGCCCCAGCATTTT. Its protein is CASSIAGRSNQPQHF. Based on the CDR3 plus reference TRBV19 and TRBJ1-5, the full variable domain is DGGITQSPKYLFRKEGQNVTLSCEQNLNHDAMYWYRQDPGQGLRLIYYSQIVNDFQKGDIAEGYSVSREKKESFPLTVTSAQKNPTAFYLCASSIAGRSNQPQHFGDGTRLSIL.